These 18 T cell receptor beta chains came from one sample sequenced in a study of OX40 agonist ivuxolimab in advanced cancers. Generated by immunoSEQ multiplex PCR, the TCRdb table keeps only in-frame clones and is missing some. The table lists 65,000 to 95,000 clones, roughly 88% of them singletons. Sequenced material: CD4+ or CD8+ T cells sorted from blood, taken in a trial of the OX40 agonist ivuxolimab. The receptors stem from an adult with an advanced solid tumor such as melanoma, head and neck, liver or kidney cancer.

V and J are TRBV11-1 and TRBJ1-1; 7 bases agree with TRBD1. Germline trimming cut 4 bases from V and 0 bases from J; bases unmatched to any gene: 8. Germline CDR1 reads SGHAT; CDR2 reads FQDESV (reference sequence). The CDR3 is made up of 16 amino acids. CDR3 coding DNA: TGTGCCAGCAGCTATCGACAGGGTGTCTTGAACACTGAAGCTTTCTTT. Translated, it gives CASSYRQGVLNTEAFF.

CDR3 sequence: CASSQQQGRYSPLHF. In nucleotides, the CDR3 is TGTGCCAGCAGCCAACAACAGGGACGGTATTCACCCCTCCACTTT. The chain recombines TRBV14 with TRBJ1-6, with a possible D match to TRBD1 (6 bases). Germline V CDR1 and CDR2: SGHDN, FVKESK. V lost 2 bases and J 8 bases, leaving 13 bases between the germline ends. This CDR3 contains 15 residues.

This clone was counted between two and nine times. This chain uses TRBV28 with TRBJ2-5; the match to TRBD1 covers 8 bases. Germline CDR1 MDHEN, CDR2 SYDVKM. V gave up 8 bases and J gave up 0 bases; unmatched junction bases: 5. The CDR3 loop spans 14 amino acids. CDR3 coding DNA: TGTGCCAGCGAGGGACAGGCGAACCAAGAGACCCAGTACTTC. This gives the protein CASEGQANQETQYF.

The CDR3 region is CASSRDRVSYNEQFF. As DNA, the CDR3 is TGTGCCAGCAGCCGGGACAGGGTCTCTTACAATGAGCAGTTCTTC. The rearrangement joins TRBV11-2 to TRBJ2-1, with 9 bases fitting TRBD1. CDR1 is SGHAT and CDR2 is FQNNGV in the germline V gene. The CDR3 length is 15 residues. J lost 4 bases, V lost 5 bases, and 6 bases had no gene match.

The CDR3 coding sequence is TGTGCCTGGAGTATGGAACCGGTCTATAATTCACCCCTCCACTTT. This codes for CAWSMEPVYNSPLHF. The chain employs TRBV30 and TRBJ1-6; D gene ambiguous. Trimming pared 2 bases from V and 3 bases from J, leaving 11 bases between. Looked up from germline, CDR1 is GTSNPN and CDR2 is SVGIG (reference sequence). The CDR3 has 15 amino acids.

This chain links TRBV6-5 with TRBJ2-3; 8 bases are a match to TRBD2. Unmatched junction bases numbered 7, after V lost 6 bases and J lost 2 bases. The CDR3 covers 15 residues. Per germline, CDR1 MNHEY and CDR2 SVGAGI. CDR3: CASRYDSGATDTQYF. The CDR3 DNA reads TGTGCCAGCAGATACGATAGCGGGGCCACAGATACGCAGTATTTT.

This rearrangement joins TRBV18 to TRBJ2-3; 9 positions agree with TRBD2. V gave up 2 bases and J gave up 9 bases; unmatched junction bases: 12. CDR3 length: 16 amino acids. Germline CDR1 reads KGHSH; CDR2 reads LQKENI. The CDR3: CASSPSLAGAEGTQYF. CDR3 coding DNA: TGTGCCAGCTCACCATCGTTAGCGGGGGCAGAGGGGACGCAGTATTTT.

The CDR3 nucleotides read TGTGCTAGTGGTTTGGGTAAGGGGGCTAATGAAAAACTGTTTTTT. It specifies CASGLGKGANEKLFF. The chain is built from TRBV12-5 and TRBJ1-4; D is perhaps TRBD1 (6 bases). Trimming removed 1 base from V and 3 bases from J, with 9 bases in between. CDR3 length equals 15 residues. CDR1 and CDR2 from the germline V gene are LGHNT and FRNRAP.

This sequence joins TRBV28 and TRBJ1-5, with D possibly being TRBD1 (6 bases). The CDR3 length is 17 residues. V was shortened by 5 bases and J by 1 base, with 18 bases between the two germline ends. Germline CDR1 MDHEN, CDR2 SYDVKM. CDR3: CASSLSGAGGSNQPQHF. CDR3 nucleotides: TGTGCCAGCAGTCTATCTGGTGCGGGGGGCAGCAATCAGCCCCAGCATTTT.

The chain links TRBV19 to TRBJ1-2, with a tentative D call TRBD1 (5 bases). Trimming took 3 bases from V and 4 from J, leaving 12 bases between them. The CDR3 runs to 14 residues. Germline V CDR1 and CDR2: LNHDA, SQIVND (reference sequence). The CDR3 is CASSMGQGAYGYTF. The CDR3 bases are TGTGCCAGTAGTATGGGGCAGGGAGCCTATGGCTACACCTTC.

V usage is TRBV6-1 and J usage is TRBJ2-6; D not certain. The CDR3 contains 14 residues. CDR1 MNHNS and CDR2 SASEGT come from the germline V gene. V was shortened by 6 bases and J by 2 bases, with 8 bases between the two germline ends. CDR3 region: CASRSTPGANVLTF. Written as DNA, the CDR3 is TGTGCCAGCAGAAGTACTCCTGGGGCCAACGTCCTGACTTTC.

The CDR3 sequence is CASSPLGVDTEAFF. The CDR3 bases are TGTGCCAGCAGCCCCCTCGGAGTAGACACTGAAGCTTTCTTT. The chain is built from TRBV7-9 and TRBJ1-1; D gene uncertain. CDR3 length equals 14 residues. Between the trimmed V and J ends, which lost 5 bases and 3 bases, there was a span of 13 bases. CDR1 is SEHNR and CDR2 is FQNEAQ in the germline V gene (reference sequence). The full variable domain, rest sourced from reference TRBV7-9 and TRBJ1-1, is DTGVSQNPRHKITKRGQNVTFRCDPISEHNRLYWYRQTLGQGPEFLTYFQNEAQLEKSRLLSDRFSAERPKGSFSTLEIQRTEQGDSAMYLCASSPLGVDTEAFFGQGTRLTVV.

The chain joins TRBV5-4 to TRBJ2-3; TRBD1 might be the D (6 bases). The CDR3 totals 16 residues. Germline V gene data show CDR1 as SGHNT and CDR2 as YYREEE (reference sequence). The V and J ends lost 4 bases and 2 bases respectively, with 17 bases between them. Written as DNA, the CDR3 is TGTGCCAGCAGCGTCGGCCGGGACACCGACACAGATACGCAGTATTTT. Translated: CASSVGRDTDTDTQYF. Full variable domain (outside the CDR3, taken from reference TRBV5-4 and TRBJ2-3): ETGVTQSPTHLIKTRGQQVTLRCSSQSGHNTVSWYQQALGQGPQFIFQYYREEENGRGNFPPRFSGLQFPNYSSELNVNALELDDSALYLCASSVGRDTDTDTQYFGPGTRLTVL.

The chain employs TRBV6-1 and TRBJ2-7; 9 bases are shared with TRBD2. V trimming: 7 bases; J trimming: 2 bases; junction bases outside the gene matches: 3. Germline-derived CDR1 and CDR2 are MNHNS and SASEGT. This CDR3 contains 13 residues. The CDR3 loop reads CASNVAGAYEQYV. Here the CDR3 DNA reads TGTGCCAGCAACGTAGCGGGGGCCTACGAGCAGTACGTC.

The CDR3 nucleotides read TGCGCCAGCAGTGAAAACGGGGGGTCTCGGCGGTTCTTC. Its translation: CASSENGGSRRFF. The genes are TRBV10-1 and TRBJ2-1; TRBD2 matches at 7 bases. The CDR3 has 13 amino acids. With V trimmed by 3 bases and J by 15 bases, 11 bases remained unmatched. Germline V gene data show CDR1 as WNHNN and CDR2 as SYGVQD (reference sequence).

This clone was seen only once. The chain employs TRBV5-1 and TRBJ1-3, with 7 bases fitting TRBD1. Germline values: CDR1 SGHRS, CDR2 YFSETQ. V shed 2 bases, J shed 2 bases, and the junction held 7 bases outside the gene matches. The CDR3 is 16 residues long. The CDR3 DNA follows: TGCGCCAGCAGCTTAATCTACAGGGGACCTGGAAACACCATATATTTT. As protein: CASSLIYRGPGNTIYF.

The gene calls are TRBV5-1 and TRBJ1-3, with 10 bases lining up with TRBD1. Trimming removed 3 bases from V and 4 bases from J; junction bases left unmatched: 10. The CDR3 totals 17 residues. Germline V gene sequence: CDR1 SGHRS, CDR2 YFSETQ. CDR3 DNA sequence: TGCGCCAGCAGCTCGAGGACAGGGGGAAACCTGGGAAACACCATATATTTT. Its translation is CASSSRTGGNLGNTIYF.

The chain uses TRBV10-3 and TRBJ1-3; D is unclear. Per germline, CDR1 ENHRY and CDR2 SYGVKD. CDR3 length: 13 residues. V was shortened by 0 bases and J by 4 bases, with 4 bases between the two germline ends. The CDR3, as DNA: TGTGCCATCAGTGAGTCGGGGGGAAACACCATATATTTT. Amino acids: CAISESGGNTIYF.